The 9 T cell receptor beta chains in this list originate from one sample, sequenced in a study of T cells expressing NK-cell markers. TCRdb reprocessed the 5' RACE reads and keeps a single row for each CDR3 protein, giving no DNA. This table lists 150,000 to 180,000 distinct CDR3 sequences. Sequenced input: blood T cells: a sorted CD56 or NKG2C T cell subset, CD4+ or CD8+ T cells, or bulk PBMC T cells (not recorded which). All receptors derive from a woman in her forties or fifties in good health.

This chain joins TRBV10-3 and TRBJ1-2. Germline V gene sequence: CDR1 ENHRY, CDR2 SYGVKD. The CDR3 has 11 amino acids. CDR3 region: CATEGGNGYTF.

This chain connects TRBV5-1 to TRBJ2-1; the D call from TCRdb, TRBD2, cannot be confirmed without DNA. Germline loops: CDR1 SGHRS, CDR2 YFSETQ. The CDR3 runs 18 residues. This CDR3 reads CASSEGVAGGLSYNEQFF.

This chain connects TRBV4-2 to TRBJ2-7; TCRdb lists TRBD2, though no DNA is available to test this call. This CDR3 has 18 amino acids. Germline lookup yields CDR1 LGHNA and CDR2 YNFKEQ. This chain's CDR3 is CASSQEVSGIAGGYEQYF.

This sequence joins TRBV27 and TRBJ1-4; TCRdb gives TRBD1 as the D gene, but with no DNA this cannot be confirmed. CDR3 size: 16 residues. CDR1 is MNHEY, CDR2 SMNVEV, per germline (reference sequence). This CDR3 reads CASSPRTVATNEKLFF. Filled out from reference TRBV27 and TRBJ1-4, the complete variable domain reads EAQVTQNPRYLITVTGKKLTVTCSQNMNHEYMSWYRQDPGLGLRQIYYSMNVEVTDKGDVPEGYKVSRKEKRNFPLILESPSPNQTSLYFCASSPRTVATNEKLFFGSGTQLSVL.

The chain is built from TRBV7-9 and TRBJ2-5; TCRdb indicates TRBD1, and absent DNA this call remains unverified. Germline loops: CDR1 SEHNR, CDR2 FQNEAQ (reference sequence). The CDR3 sequence is 16 residues long. CDR3 sequence reads: CASSPPGPGLGETQYF. The variable domain in full, completed from reference TRBV7-9 and TRBJ2-5, reads DTGVSQNPRHKITKRGQNVTFRCDPISEHNRLYWYRQTLGQGPEFLTYFQNEAQLEKSRLLSDRFSAERPKGSFSTLEIQRTEQGDSAMYLCASSPPGPGLGETQYFGPGTRLLVL.

The gene calls are TRBV11-2 and TRBJ2-7; checking the TCRdb D call of TRBD1 is not possible without DNA. The germline V gene encodes CDR1 SGHAT and CDR2 FQNNGV. The CDR3 length is 14 residues. The CDR3 loop is CASTGTVKTYEQYF.

The chain links TRBV12-3 or TRBV12-4 to TRBJ2-7. CDR3 length: 13 amino acids. The CDR3 protein is CASSHPEVYEQYF.

The V gene is TRBV7-9, the J gene TRBJ2-1; TCRdb's D gene call, TRBD2, goes unchecked for lack of DNA. The V gene's germline CDR1 is SEHNR and CDR2 FQNEAQ (reference sequence). The CDR3 runs to 15 residues. The CDR3 region is CASSSTSPSGNEQFF.

The rearrangement links TRBV6-1 to TRBJ2-1. CDR1 is MNHNS, CDR2 SASEGT, per germline. The CDR3 is made up of 16 amino acids. This CDR3 reads CASSDFENAVDNEQFF.